The 3 T cell receptor beta chains below come from one sample, sequenced in a study of cytomegalovirus exposure and HLA in healthy donors. PCR primers comprised 60 Vbeta and 13 Jbeta primers. Clones were sequenced by immunoSEQ multiplex PCR, and TCRdb holds only the in-frame ones, with some missing. The sample contains more than 100,000 clones, roughly 9.6% of which appear only once. Source material: PBMCs. The origin of the receptors is a woman between 35 and 50 years old in good health and CMV-seropositive.

There are a few counts of this clone. The V and J genes are TRBV5-1 and TRBJ2-1; D might be TRBD1 (5 bases). The CDR3 is 14 residues long. Per the germline V gene, CDR1 is SGHRS and CDR2 is YFSETQ. Trimming took off 0 bases at V and 8 bases at J, with 12 bases between the two ends. The CDR3 here is CASSLAVQGDEQFF. The CDR3 bases are TGCGCCAGCAGCTTGGCCGTCCAGGGCGATGAGCAGTTCTTC. The full variable domain, with the rest looked up from reference TRBV5-1 and TRBJ2-1, is KAGVTQTPRYLIKTRGQQVTLSCSPISGHRSVSWYQQTPGQGLQFLFEYFSETQRNKGNFPGRFSGRQFSNSRSEMNVSTLELGDSALYLCASSLAVQGDEQFFGPGTRLTVL.

The CDR3 DNA reads TGTGCCAGCACCAAGTCGGGGGGCTCCTACAATGAGCAGTTCTTC. Translation gives CASTKSGGSYNEQFF. V and J are TRBV2 and TRBJ2-1, with 7 positions matching TRBD2. Germline-derived CDR1 and CDR2 are SNHLY and FYNNEI. This CDR3 spans 15 amino acids. Trimming at V came to 7 bases and at J to 0 bases, leaving 6 bases not matched to a gene.

This sequence joins TRBV5-1 and TRBJ1-1; 8 nucleotides agree with TRBD1. V was pared by 0 bases and J by 11 bases, with 3 bases of the junction left unmatched. CDR3 length: 12 residues. Germline lookup yields CDR1 SGHRS and CDR2 YFSETQ. The CDR3 is CASSLAGGRAFF. CDR3 in DNA: TGCGCCAGCAGCTTGGCAGGGGGCAGGGCTTTCTTT.